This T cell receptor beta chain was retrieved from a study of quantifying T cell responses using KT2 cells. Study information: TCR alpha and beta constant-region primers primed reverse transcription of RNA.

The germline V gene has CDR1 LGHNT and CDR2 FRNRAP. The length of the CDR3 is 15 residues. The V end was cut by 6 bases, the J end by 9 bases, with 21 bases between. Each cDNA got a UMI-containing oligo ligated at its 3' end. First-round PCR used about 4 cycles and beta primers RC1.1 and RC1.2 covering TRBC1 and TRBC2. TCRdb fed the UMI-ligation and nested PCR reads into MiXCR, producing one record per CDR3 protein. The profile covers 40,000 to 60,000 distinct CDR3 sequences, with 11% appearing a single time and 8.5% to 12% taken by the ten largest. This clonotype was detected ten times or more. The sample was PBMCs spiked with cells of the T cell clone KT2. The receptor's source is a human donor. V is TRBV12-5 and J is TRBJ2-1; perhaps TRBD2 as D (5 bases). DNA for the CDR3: TGTGCTAGTGGGAGGGTATTCGCGGCAGCAGGTGAGCAGTTCTTC. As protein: CASGRVFAAAGEQFF.